This is a list of T cell receptor beta chains from one sample in a study of blood T cell repertoires in COVID-19. The protocol was immunoSEQ multiplex PCR, while the TCRdb copy is restricted to in-frame clones and leaves out a portion. This sample has a few hundred thousand clones, with roughly 91% found just once. Sequencing used PBMCs or T cells enriched from blood (not recorded which). The receptors originated from a young man who had recovered from COVID-19. Both conserved end residues are part of each CDR3.

TRBV5-1	15	TRBJ2-3	CASSLGGGASDTQYF
TRBV6-1	16	TRBJ2-7	CASSESPASPTYEQYF
TRBV29-1	13	TRBJ2-3	CSPGQGSADTQYF
TRBV6-1	15	TRBJ2-1	CASSEGRGSSEEQFF
TRBV9	15	TRBJ1-6	CASSAGTGSNSPLHF
TRBV27	15	TRBJ1-2	CASSSHERGGYGYTF
TRBV5-6	15	TRBJ1-2	CASSLKGASHYGYTF
TRBV14	15	TRBJ2-1	CASSQALVSFGEQFF
TRBV7-6	22	TRBJ2-1	CASSLVHLTKRQGRAGYNEQFF
TRBV10-3	18	TRBJ2-1	CAISEASIGTGGYGEQFF
TRBV10-1	15	TRBJ1-6	CATRREGPGNSPLHF
TRBV24-1	14	TRBJ2-7	CATSDSTEIYEQYF
TRBV27	17	TRBJ2-3	CASSLLGSGRGTDTQYF
TRBV6-5	14	TRBJ1-6	CASSSKDTNTPLHF
TRBV27	18	TRBJ1-2	CASSLSSVRAGSNYGYTF